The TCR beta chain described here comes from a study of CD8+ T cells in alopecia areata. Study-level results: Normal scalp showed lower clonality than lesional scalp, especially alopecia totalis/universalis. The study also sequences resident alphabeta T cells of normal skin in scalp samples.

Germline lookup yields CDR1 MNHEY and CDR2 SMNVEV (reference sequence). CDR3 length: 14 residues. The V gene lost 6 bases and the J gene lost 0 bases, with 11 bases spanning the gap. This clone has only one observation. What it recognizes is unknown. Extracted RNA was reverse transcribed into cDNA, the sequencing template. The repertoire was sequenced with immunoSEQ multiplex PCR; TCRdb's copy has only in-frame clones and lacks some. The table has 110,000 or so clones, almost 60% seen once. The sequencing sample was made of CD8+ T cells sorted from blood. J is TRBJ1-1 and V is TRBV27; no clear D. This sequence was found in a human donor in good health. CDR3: CASRNLIMNTEAFF. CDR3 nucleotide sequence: TGTGCCAGCAGGAACTTAATTATGAACACTGAAGCTTTCTTT.